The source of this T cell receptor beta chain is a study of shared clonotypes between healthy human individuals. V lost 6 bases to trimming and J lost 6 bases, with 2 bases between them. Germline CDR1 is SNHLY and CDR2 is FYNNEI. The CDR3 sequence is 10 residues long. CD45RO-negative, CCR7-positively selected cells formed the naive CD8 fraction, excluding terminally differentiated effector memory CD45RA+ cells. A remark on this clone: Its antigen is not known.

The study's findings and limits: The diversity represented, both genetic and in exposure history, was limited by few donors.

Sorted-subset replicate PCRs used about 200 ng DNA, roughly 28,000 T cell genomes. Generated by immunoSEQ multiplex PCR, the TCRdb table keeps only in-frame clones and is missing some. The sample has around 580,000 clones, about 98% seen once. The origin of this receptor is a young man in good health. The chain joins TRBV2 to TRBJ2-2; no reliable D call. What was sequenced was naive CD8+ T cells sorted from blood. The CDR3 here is CASRAGELFF. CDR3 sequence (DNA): TGTGCCAGCAGGGCCGGGGAGCTGTTTTTT.